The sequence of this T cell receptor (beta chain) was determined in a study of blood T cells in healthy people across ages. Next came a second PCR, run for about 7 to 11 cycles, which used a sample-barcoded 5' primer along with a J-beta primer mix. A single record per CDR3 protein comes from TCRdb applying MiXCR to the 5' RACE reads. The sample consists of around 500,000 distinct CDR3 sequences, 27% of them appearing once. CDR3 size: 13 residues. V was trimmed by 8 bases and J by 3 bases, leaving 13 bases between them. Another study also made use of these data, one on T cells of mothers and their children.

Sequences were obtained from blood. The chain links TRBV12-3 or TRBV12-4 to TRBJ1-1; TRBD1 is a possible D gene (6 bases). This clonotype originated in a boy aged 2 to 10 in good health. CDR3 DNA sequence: TGTGCCAGCGCAGCACAGGGTTACACTGAAGCTTTCTTT. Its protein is CASAAQGYTEAFF.